A single sample gave rise to the 10 T cell receptor beta chains below, sequenced in a study of cytomegalovirus exposure and HLA in healthy donors. TCRdb's table, derived via immunoSEQ multiplex PCR, lists solely in-frame clones and lacks some. This table has nearly 80,000 clones, approximately 93% appearing once. Sequencing used PBMCs. The receptors originated from a woman younger than 45 in good health and CMV-seronegative.

This chain uses TRBV11-2 with TRBJ1-2; TRBD1 aligns across 12 bases. V shed 4 bases and J 4 bases; nucleotides not matched to a gene: 7. The CDR3 is made up of 16 amino acids. CDR1 SGHAT and CDR2 FQNNGV come from the germline V gene. The DNA for the CDR3 is TGTGCCAGCAGCTCGTCCGGGACAGGGGGCATCTATGGCTACACCTTC. It specifies CASSSSGTGGIYGYTF.

The chain couples TRBV5-1 to TRBJ2-1, with 10 bases lining up with TRBD2. V lost 4 bases to trimming and J lost 3 bases; unmatched junction nucleotides: 7. Germline CDR1 reads SGHRS; CDR2 reads YFSETQ. The CDR3 runs to 16 residues. CDR3 loop: CASSTTASGGYNEQFF. CDR3 nucleotides: TGCGCCAGCAGCACCACGGCTAGCGGGGGCTACAATGAGCAGTTCTTC.

This clone was detected a few times. This chain uses TRBV10-3 with TRBJ2-7, with TRBD2 as a possible D gene (6 bases). The CDR3 runs to 13 residues. Per the germline V gene, CDR1 is ENHRY and CDR2 is SYGVKD. V lost 4 bases and J 0 bases, leaving 7 bases between the germline ends. The CDR3 spells CAISGTNSYEQYF. The CDR3 DNA sequence: TGTGCCATCAGTGGGACTAACTCCTACGAGCAGTACTTC.

The chain is built from TRBV6-1 and TRBJ1-2, with D hard to call. Germline CDR1 MNHNS, CDR2 SASEGT. This CDR3 contains 13 residues. V was trimmed by 5 bases and J by 3 bases, leaving 10 bases between them. The CDR3 sequence is CASSPLGHYGYTF. DNA for the CDR3: TGTGCCAGCAGTCCTCTAGGCCACTATGGCTACACCTTC.

This clone appeared once. The V and J genes are TRBV6-5 and TRBJ2-1; 7 positions agree with TRBD2. Germline-derived CDR1 and CDR2 are MNHEY and SVGAGI. V lost 2 bases to trimming and J lost 7 bases; unmatched junction nucleotides: 5. This CDR3 contains 14 residues. CDR3 nucleotide sequence: TGTGCCAGCAGTTACGTAGGCGGGAGAAATGAGCAGTTCTTC. It specifies CASSYVGGRNEQFF.

The chain employs TRBV7-2 and TRBJ1-5, with D tentatively TRBD1 (6 bases). The CDR3 sequence is 16 residues long. V was cut by 1 base and J by 7 bases, with 17 bases left in between. The germline V gene encodes CDR1 SGHTA and CDR2 FQGNSA. CDR3 nucleotide sequence: TGTGCCAGCAGCTTAGGGGGGATGGGGGCAGTGCAGCCCCAGCATTTT. It codes for CASSLGGMGAVQPQHF. Using reference TRBV7-2 and TRBJ1-5 for the parts outside the CDR3, the full variable domain is GAGVSQSPSNKVTEKGKDVELRCDPISGHTALYWYRQSLGQGLEFLIYFQGNSAPDKSGLPSDRFSAERTGGSVSTLTIQRTQQEDSAVYLCASSLGGMGAVQPQHFGDGTRLSIL.

This clone was recorded only once. The chain combines TRBV30 with TRBJ1-2; TRBD1 matches 7 bases. Looked up from germline, CDR1 is GTSNPN and CDR2 is SVGIG (reference sequence). Trimming removed 4 bases from V and 4 bases from J; junction bases left unmatched: 9. This CDR3 contains 14 residues. The CDR3 bases are TGTGCCTGGAACGGAGGGGGCGCAGGCTATGGCTACACCTTC. This encodes CAWNGGGAGYGYTF.

V is TRBV5-1 and J is TRBJ1-5; 7 bases agree with TRBD1. The trim removed 5 bases at V and 3 bases at J, leaving 5 bases unmatched. Germline CDR1 is SGHRS and CDR2 is YFSETQ. The CDR3 runs to 14 residues. The CDR3 DNA reads as TGCGCCAGCAGTTGGGACAGCCCCAATCAGCCCCAGCATTTT. Protein: CASSWDSPNQPQHF.

This clone was observed a single time. The chain joins TRBV6-4 to TRBJ2-1, with 7 bases lining up with TRBD2. This CDR3 is 15 amino acids long. The germline gives CDR1 MRHNA, CDR2 SNTAGT. V dropped 6 bases and J dropped 9; count of bases not matched to a gene: 14. CDR3 sequence: CASSEGAGESAEQFF. Here the CDR3 DNA reads TGTGCCAGCAGCGAGGGCGCGGGAGAGTCCGCTGAGCAGTTCTTC.

The chain links TRBV9 to TRBJ1-2; 9 bases align to TRBD1. J gave up 8 bases and V 4 bases, and 6 bases lay outside the gene matches. The CDR3 length is 13 residues. Germline assignment: CDR1 SGDLS and CDR2 YYNGEE. The CDR3 DNA is TGTGCCAGCAGCACCGGACAGGGGTTAGGCTACACCTTC. Its translation is CASSTGQGLGYTF.